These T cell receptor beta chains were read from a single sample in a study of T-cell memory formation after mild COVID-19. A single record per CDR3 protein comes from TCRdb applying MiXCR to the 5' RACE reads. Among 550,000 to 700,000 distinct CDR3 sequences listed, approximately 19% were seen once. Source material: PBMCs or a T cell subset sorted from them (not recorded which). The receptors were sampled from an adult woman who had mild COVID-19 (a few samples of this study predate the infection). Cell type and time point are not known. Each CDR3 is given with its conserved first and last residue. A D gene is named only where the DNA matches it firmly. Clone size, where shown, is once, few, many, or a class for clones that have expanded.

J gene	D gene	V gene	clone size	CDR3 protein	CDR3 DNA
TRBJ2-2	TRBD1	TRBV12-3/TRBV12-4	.	CASSSPSGQVNTGELFF	TGTGCCAGCAGTTCACCTTCGGGACAGGTGAACACCGGGGAGCTGTTTTTT
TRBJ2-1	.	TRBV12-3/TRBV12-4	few	CASSLLLRIGEQFF	TGTGCCAGCAGTTTGTTACTAAGGATCGGTGAGCAGTTCTTC
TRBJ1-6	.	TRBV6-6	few	CASSLLSSYNSPLHF	TGTGCCAGCAGCCTACTTAGCTCCTATAATTCACCCCTCCACTTT
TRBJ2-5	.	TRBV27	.	CASSPGRAQYF	TGTGCCAGCAGCCCTGGAAGAGCCCAGTACTTC
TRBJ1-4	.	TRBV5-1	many	CASSNHLAGAANEKLFF	TGCGCCAGCAGTAACCACCTAGCGGGGGCGGCTAATGAAAAACTGTTTTTT
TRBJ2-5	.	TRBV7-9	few	CASSSSGSQETQYF	TGTGCCAGCAGCTCCTCCGGGAGTCAAGAGACCCAGTACTTC
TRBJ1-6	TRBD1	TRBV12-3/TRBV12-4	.	CASRPIQGASPLHF	TGTGCCAGCAGACCGATCCAGGGGGCATCACCCCTCCACTTT
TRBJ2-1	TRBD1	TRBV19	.	CASSIVRTGENEQFF	TGTGCCAGTAGTATAGTTAGGACAGGGGAGAATGAGCAGTTCTTC
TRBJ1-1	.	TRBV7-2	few	CASSRRVTEAFF	TGTGCCAGCAGCCGCAGGGTGACTGAAGCTTTCTTT
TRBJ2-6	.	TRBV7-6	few	CASSLWWDTSGANVLTF	TGTGCCAGCAGCTTATGGTGGGACACCAGTGGGGCCAACGTCCTGACTTTC
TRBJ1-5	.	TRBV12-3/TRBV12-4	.	CASSFGGRNQPQHF	TGTGCCAGCAGTTTTGGAGGGAGGAATCAGCCCCAGCATTTT
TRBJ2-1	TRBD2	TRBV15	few	CATKPSGTYNEQFF	TGTGCCACCAAGCCTAGCGGGACCTACAATGAGCAGTTCTTC
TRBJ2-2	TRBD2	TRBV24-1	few	CATSGGLAGSTGELFF	TGTGCCACCAGTGGGGGACTAGCGGGAAGCACCGGGGAGCTGTTTTTT
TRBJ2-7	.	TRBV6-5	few	CASSYSFGARGAYEQYF	TGTGCCAGCAGTTACTCCTTTGGGGCTAGAGGGGCTTACGAGCAGTACTTC
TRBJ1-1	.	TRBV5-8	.	CASSLYLTEAFF	TGTGCCAGCAGCCTTTACCTCACTGAAGCTTTCTTT
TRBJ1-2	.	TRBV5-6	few	CASSLPQGGYGYTF	TGTGCCAGCAGCTTGCCCCAGGGTGGCTATGGCTACACCTTC
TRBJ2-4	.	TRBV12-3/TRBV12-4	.	CASSFVGVAKNIQYF	TGTGCCAGCAGTTTTGTTGGGGTAGCCAAAAACATTCAGTACTTC
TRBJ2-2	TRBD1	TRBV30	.	CAWSLKQGANGELFF	TGTGCCTGGAGTCTCAAACAGGGGGCTAACGGGGAGCTGTTTTTT
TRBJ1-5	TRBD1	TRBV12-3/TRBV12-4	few	CASRGTGGAGQPQHF	TGTGCCAGCAGAGGGACAGGGGGCGCGGGACAGCCCCAGCATTTT
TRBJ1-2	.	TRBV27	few	CASSDAASYGYTF	TGTGCCAGCAGTGACGCGGCAAGCTATGGCTACACCTTC
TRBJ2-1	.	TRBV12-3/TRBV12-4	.	CASSRTTVLGNEQFF	TGTGCCAGCAGTCGGACAACTGTCTTGGGGAATGAGCAGTTCTTC
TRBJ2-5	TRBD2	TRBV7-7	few	CASSWEGSGTQYF	TGTGCTAGCAGCTGGGAGGGTTCGGGGACCCAGTACTTC
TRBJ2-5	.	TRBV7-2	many	CASSSGGMGETQYF	TGTGCCAGCAGCTCCGGAGGAATGGGAGAGACCCAGTACTTC
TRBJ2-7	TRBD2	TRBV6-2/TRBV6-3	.	CASRERGDYEQYF	TGTGCCAGCAGAGAGCGGGGGGACTACGAGCAGTACTTC
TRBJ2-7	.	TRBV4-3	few	CASSQGVRQHYEQYF	TGCGCCAGCAGCCAAGGTGTTAGACAGCACTACGAGCAGTACTTC
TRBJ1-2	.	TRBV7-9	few	CASSLIDQSLYGYTF	TGTGCCAGCAGCTTAATCGACCAGTCATTGTATGGCTACACCTTC
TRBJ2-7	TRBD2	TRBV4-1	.	CASSPLAGGQYEQYF	TGCGCCAGCAGCCCCCTAGCGGGGGGGCAATACGAGCAGTACTTC
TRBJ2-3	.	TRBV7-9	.	CASSSRESKVGTDTQYF	TGTGCCAGCAGCTCCCGAGAGTCTAAAGTGGGCACAGATACGCAGTATTTT
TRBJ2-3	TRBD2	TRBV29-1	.	CSVDTSGRAGLDTQYF	TGCAGCGTTGATACTAGCGGGAGGGCGGGGCTGGATACGCAGTATTTT
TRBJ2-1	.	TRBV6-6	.	CASSLGPPGEQFF	TGTGCCAGCAGCCTAGGGCCCCCCGGGGAGCAGTTCTTC
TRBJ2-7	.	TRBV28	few	CASSSGRSSYEQYF	TGTGCCAGCAGTTCAGGCAGGAGCTCCTACGAGCAGTACTTC
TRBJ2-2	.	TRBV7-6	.	CASSLTGTPPGELFF	TGTGCCAGCAGCCTGACCGGGACGCCCCCTGGGGAGCTGTTTTTT
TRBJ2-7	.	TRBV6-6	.	CASTAGQNEQYF	TGTGCCAGTACCGCGGGACAAAACGAGCAGTACTTC
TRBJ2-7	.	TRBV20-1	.	CSALPGRNSYEQYF	TGCAGTGCTTTACCGGGACGGAATTCCTACGAGCAGTACTTC
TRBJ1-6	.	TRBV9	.	CASSARSQGINSPLHF	TGTGCCAGCAGCGCCAGAAGTCAGGGTATCAATTCACCCCTCCACTTT
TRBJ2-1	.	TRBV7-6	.	CASSSLIGPPGGEQFF	TGTGCCAGCAGCTCGCTGATCGGGCCCCCAGGCGGTGAGCAGTTCTTC
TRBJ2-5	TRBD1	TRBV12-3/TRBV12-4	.	CASTLGGTGARETQYF	TGTGCCAGCACCCTAGGGGGGACAGGGGCTAGGGAGACCCAGTACTTC
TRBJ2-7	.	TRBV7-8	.	CASSSGSPVGEQHF	TGTGCCAGCAGCTCCGGTAGTCCAGTCGGCGAGCAGCACTTC
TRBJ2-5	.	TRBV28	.	CASGVYRGANGETQYF	TGTGCCAGCGGGGTATACCGCGGGGCCAACGGAGAGACCCAGTACTTC
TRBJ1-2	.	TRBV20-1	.	CSAFSADSYGYTF	TGCAGTGCCTTCTCGGCGGATTCCTATGGCTACACCTTC
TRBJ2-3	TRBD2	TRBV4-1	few	CASSQDRGGTSTDTQYF	TGCGCCAGCAGCCAAGATCGGGGGGGAACTAGCACAGATACGCAGTATTTT
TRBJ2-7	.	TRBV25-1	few	CASRVGQGSYEQYF	TGTGCCAGCAGAGTGGGGCAGGGCTCCTACGAGCAGTACTTC
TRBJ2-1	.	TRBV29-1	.	CSVGSAGEQFF	TGCAGCGTTGGTTCGGCCGGGGAGCAGTTCTTC
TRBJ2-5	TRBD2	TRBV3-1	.	CASSPNTGGRETQYF	TGTGCCAGCAGCCCAAATACGGGGGGAAGAGAGACCCAGTACTTC
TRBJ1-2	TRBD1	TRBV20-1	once	CSAGDRVGGYTF	TGCAGTGCTGGCGACAGGGTTGGTGGCTACACCTTC
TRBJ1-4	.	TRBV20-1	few	CSARDLRVGELFF	TGCAGTGCTAGAGATCTCAGGGTCGGGGAACTGTTTTTT
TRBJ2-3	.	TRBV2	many	CASSYGSTDTQYF	TGTGCCAGCAGCTACGGGAGCACAGATACGCAGTATTTT
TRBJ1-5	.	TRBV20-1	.	CSARDLGPAYQPQHF	TGCAGTGCTAGAGATCTGGGGCCAGCCTATCAGCCCCAGCATTTT
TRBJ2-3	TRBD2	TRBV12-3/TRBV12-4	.	CASSGLARWVDTQYF	TGTGCCAGCAGCGGACTAGCGAGATGGGTGGATACGCAGTATTTT
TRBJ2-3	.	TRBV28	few	CASRHPADTQYF	TGTGCCAGCAGACATCCCGCAGATACGCAGTATTTT
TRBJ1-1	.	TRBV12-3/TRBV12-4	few	CASSLRRGRDTEAFF	TGTGCCAGCAGTTTAAGGAGGGGCCGGGACACTGAAGCTTTCTTT
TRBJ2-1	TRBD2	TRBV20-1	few	CSARGGRRGYNEQFF	TGCAGTGCCCGGGGAGGGCGGCGAGGGTACAATGAGCAGTTCTTC
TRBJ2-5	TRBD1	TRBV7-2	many	CASRQGAETQYF	TGTGCCAGCAGACAGGGGGCGGAGACCCAGTACTTC